This entry concerns a single T cell receptor (beta chain). With 2 bases removed from V and 9 bases from J, the gap between germline ends came to 11 bases. Germline CDR1 and CDR2: WSHSY and SAAADI. CDR3 length: 13 amino acids. This sample stems from a study of blood T cell repertoires in COVID-19. Generated by immunoSEQ multiplex PCR, the TCRdb table keeps only in-frame clones and is missing some. The data show 190,000 or so clones, with 85% seen just once and approximately 18% held by the top ten. The chain employs TRBV10-2 and TRBJ2-1, with D possibly matching TRBD1 (5 bases). Specimen: PBMCs or T cells enriched from blood (not recorded which). The origin of this receptor is a man aged 35 to 55 who had recovered from COVID-19. The CDR3 coding sequence is TGCGCCAGCAGTGAGCAGGGCCGAGGTGAGCAGTTCTTC. Translating it yields CASSEQGRGEQFF.